The 29 T cell receptor beta chains presented below share a single source sample, sequenced in a study of T cell responses to AZD1222 COVID-19 vaccine. Here immunoSEQ multiplex PCR was the method, and the copy in TCRdb shows in-frame clones only, minus some. The sample records fewer than 110,000 clones, around 90% being singletons. The sample in question was peripheral blood, obtained on day 0 of AZD1222 vaccination. The receptors were gathered from an adult in good health.

The chain couples TRBV10-3 to TRBJ1-2; D remains ambiguous. The germline V gene has CDR1 ENHRY and CDR2 SYGVKD. The CDR3 totals 16 residues. The V gene lost 0 bases and the J gene lost 4 bases, with 15 bases spanning the gap. In nucleotides, the CDR3 is TGTGCCATCAGTGAGTCGACTCTTAGAGCCGCCTATGGCTACACCTTC. Translating it yields CAISESTLRAAYGYTF.

The V gene is TRBV5-1, the J gene TRBJ2-7; no firm D call. Trimming stripped 4 bases from V and 0 bases from J, with 23 bases between. CDR3 length: 18 residues. Germline loops: CDR1 SGHRS, CDR2 YFSETQ. The CDR3: CASSLDPATKSISYEQYF. Written as DNA, the CDR3 is TGCGCCAGCAGCCTGGACCCCGCCACGAAGAGTATCTCCTACGAGCAGTACTTC.

This clone was seen just once. This sequence joins TRBV27 and TRBJ1-2, with 7 nucleotides matching TRBD1. The CDR3 sequence is 16 residues long. V lost 5 bases, J lost 0 bases, and 9 bases stayed unmatched. Germline V gene data show CDR1 as MNHEY and CDR2 as SMNVEV (reference sequence). CDR3 loop: CASSPPGTDTNYGYTF. CDR3 DNA: TGTGCCAGCAGTCCCCCCGGGACAGATACTAACTATGGCTACACCTTC.

The V call is TRBV4-1, the J call TRBJ1-5; D is possibly TRBD1 (5 bases). This CDR3 contains 16 residues. Germline V gives CDR1 MGHRA, CDR2 YSYEKL. V was clipped by 1 base and J by 7 bases, with 17 bases between them. The CDR3 nucleotides read TGCGCCAGCAGCCAAGGGGTTCAGGGTCGGGGGCAGCCCCAGCATTTT. This gives the protein CASSQGVQGRGQPQHF.

CDR3 sequence reads: CASSMKQRETQYF. As DNA, the CDR3 is TGTGCCAGTAGTATGAAACAGCGGGAGACCCAGTACTTC. The V gene is TRBV19, the J gene TRBJ2-5; a weak D match, TRBD2 (5 bases). The CDR3 consists of 13 residues. Trimming removed 3 bases at V and 5 bases at J, with 10 bases between. Germline V lookup: CDR1 LNHDA, CDR2 SQIVND (reference sequence).

V gene TRBV30 combines with J gene TRBJ1-2; D remains unclear. The V gene's germline CDR1 is GTSNPN and CDR2 SVGIG (reference sequence). V gave up 2 bases and J gave up 2 bases, with 9 bases separating them. This CDR3 is built from 13 residues. This CDR3 is CAWSPVKNYGYTF. CDR3 nucleotides: TGTGCCTGGAGTCCAGTCAAGAACTATGGCTACACCTTC.

The chain uses TRBV7-2 and TRBJ2-3; tentatively, D is TRBD1 (5 bases). This CDR3 spans 14 amino acids. The germline V and J ends were trimmed by 4 bases and 5 bases, with 13 bases remaining between them. Germline V lookup: CDR1 SGHTA, CDR2 FQGNSA. The CDR3 sequence: CASSSGLVGDTQYF. The CDR3 nucleotides read TGTGCCAGCAGCTCAGGGCTAGTCGGAGATACGCAGTATTTT.

The rearrangement joins TRBV30 to TRBJ2-1; D not certain. Trimming cost V 5 bases and J 6 bases, with 11 bases left between them. Per germline, CDR1 GTSNPN and CDR2 SVGIG (reference sequence). The CDR3 sequence is 12 residues long. The CDR3 spells CAWDPFVNEQFF. As DNA, the CDR3 is TGTGCCTGGGACCCGTTCGTCAATGAGCAGTTCTTC.

This chain uses TRBV6-6 with TRBJ1-5; unclear D gene. This CDR3 region has 14 residues. Germline V gene data show CDR1 as MNHNY and CDR2 as SVGAGI (reference sequence). Between the trimmed V and J ends, which lost 2 bases and 7 bases, there was a span of 12 bases. The CDR3 region is CASSYGGREQPQHF. The CDR3 nucleotides are TGTGCCAGCAGTTACGGAGGGCGGGAGCAGCCCCAGCATTTT.

The genes are TRBV19 and TRBJ2-1, with D maybe TRBD1 (6 bases). Trimming removed 7 bases at V and 3 bases at J, with 16 bases between. This CDR3 contains 15 residues. Germline V lookup: CDR1 LNHDA, CDR2 SQIVND (reference sequence). CDR3 sequence: CASTFTGISYNEQFF. DNA of the CDR3: TGTGCCAGTACTTTCACAGGGATAAGCTACAATGAGCAGTTCTTC.

This clone came up once. The rearrangement links TRBV30 to TRBJ2-3; 8 bases agree with TRBD2. This CDR3 has 15 amino acids. V shed 3 bases, J shed 5 bases, and the junction held 10 bases outside the gene matches. Germline CDR1 reads GTSNPN; CDR2 reads SVGIG (reference sequence). CDR3 sequence reads: CAWRRGAGVKDTQYF. Written as DNA, the CDR3 is TGTGCCTGGAGGAGAGGAGCGGGAGTTAAAGATACGCAGTATTTT.

The rearrangement uses TRBV7-9 and TRBJ2-1; D is ambiguous. The CDR3 loop spans 12 amino acids. With 6 bases removed from V and 2 bases from J, the gap between germline ends came to 5 bases. The germline CDR1 and CDR2 sequences are SEHNR and FQNEAQ (reference sequence). This chain's CDR3 is CASSWAYNEQFF. CDR3 DNA: TGTGCCAGCAGTTGGGCCTACAATGAGCAGTTCTTC.

This clone showed up just once. This chain connects TRBV5-8 to TRBJ1-2, with D uncertain. The CDR3 sequence is 13 residues long. Per the germline V gene, CDR1 is SGHTS and CDR2 is YDEGEE. The V end was cut by 1 base, the J end by 2 bases, with 6 bases between. The CDR3 loop reads CASSLWANYGYTF. In DNA form, the CDR3 reads TGTGCCAGCAGCTTGTGGGCGAACTATGGCTACACCTTC.

V usage is TRBV19 and J usage is TRBJ2-2; D is perhaps TRBD2 (6 bases). Germline values: CDR1 LNHDA, CDR2 SQIVND (reference sequence). The CDR3 has 14 residues. Trimming took off 10 bases at V and 1 base at J, with 13 bases between the two ends. The CDR3 protein is CATLPGGNTGELFF. DNA for the CDR3: TGTGCCACCCTTCCCGGGGGGAACACCGGGGAGCTGTTTTTT.

The rearrangement uses TRBV2 and TRBJ2-7, with D tentatively TRBD1 (6 bases). The V and J ends lost 6 bases and 13 bases respectively, with 19 bases between them. The CDR3 runs to 12 residues. The germline V gene has CDR1 SNHLY and CDR2 FYNNEI. The CDR3 DNA follows: TGTGCCAGCAGATGGACAGCCGGCGGGTCCTACTTC. It translates to CASRWTAGGSYF.

The chain has TRBV5-1 and TRBJ2-7, with 15 positions matching TRBD2. The germline V gene encodes CDR1 SGHRS and CDR2 YFSETQ. The V segment lost 4 bases and the J segment 2 bases; nucleotides outside the gene matches: 7. This CDR3 has 17 amino acids. The CDR3 region is CASSAGLAGGLTYEQYF. The CDR3 DNA reads TGCGCCAGCAGCGCGGGACTAGCGGGAGGCCTCACCTACGAGCAGTACTTC. Looking up the rest from reference TRBV5-1 and TRBJ2-7 gives the full variable domain: KAGVTQTPRYLIKTRGQQVTLSCSPISGHRSVSWYQQTPGQGLQFLFEYFSETQRNKGNFPGRFSGRQFSNSRSEMNVSTLELGDSALYLCASSAGLAGGLTYEQYFGPGTRLTVT.

This chain connects TRBV3-1 (or the pseudogene TRBV3-2) to TRBJ2-5, with D unresolved. CDR1 LGHDT and CDR2 YNNKEL come from the germline V gene (reference sequence). The CDR3 totals 16 residues. V lost 1 base, J lost 1 base, and 13 bases lay in between. The CDR3 sequence: CASSQAHQTPQETQYF. CDR3 DNA: TGTGCCAGCAGCCAAGCCCACCAGACCCCCCAAGAGACCCAGTACTTC.

The chain links TRBV18 to TRBJ2-7; D is ambiguous. V gave up 3 bases and J gave up 2 bases, with 8 bases separating them. The CDR3 totals 13 residues. The germline gives CDR1 KGHSH, CDR2 LQKENI. CDR3 in amino acids: CASSPAAAYEQYF. The CDR3 DNA reads as TGTGCCAGCTCACCGGCAGCCGCCTACGAGCAGTACTTC.

The J gene is TRBJ2-1, the V gene TRBV27; 8 nucleotides match TRBD1. The germline CDR1 and CDR2 sequences are MNHEY and SMNVEV (reference sequence). Trimming took 2 bases from V and 6 from J; bases not matched to a gene: 9. The CDR3 is 16 residues long. CDR3 DNA: TGTGCCAGCAGTTTAACCGGGACAGGTGGTTCCAATGAGCAGTTCTTC. It is translated as CASSLTGTGGSNEQFF.

V and J are TRBV7-2 and TRBJ1-6, with TRBD1 identical over 8 bases. Looked up from germline, CDR1 is SGHTA and CDR2 is FQGNSA. The CDR3 totals 17 residues. V dropped 4 bases and J dropped 8; count of bases not matched to a gene: 13. In DNA form, the CDR3 reads TGTGCCAGCAGCTCCGAACCGGGACAGGCGTCGTATTCACCCCTCCACTTT. It is translated as CASSSEPGQASYSPLHF. Combining the CDR3 with reference TRBV7-2 and TRBJ1-6 gives the whole variable domain GAGVSQSPSNKVTEKGKDVELRCDPISGHTALYWYRQSLGQGLEFLIYFQGNSAPDKSGLPSDRFSAERTGGSVSTLTIQRTQQEDSAVYLCASSSEPGQASYSPLHFGNGTRLTVT.

This sequence joins TRBV7-2 and TRBJ1-3; D is ambiguous. This CDR3 contains 14 residues. Germline values: CDR1 SGHTA, CDR2 FQGNSA. V shed 3 bases and J shed 0 bases, with 6 bases lying between them. In DNA, the CDR3 is TGTGCCAGCAGCTTCGGTTTCTCTGGAAACACCATATATTTT. It yields the protein CASSFGFSGNTIYF.

The chain employs TRBV6-5 and TRBJ2-7; 7 bases are a match to TRBD1. CDR3 size: 13 residues. V was pared by 6 bases and J by 3 bases, with 5 bases of the junction left unmatched. The V gene's germline CDR1 is MNHEY and CDR2 SVGAGI. CDR3: CASSRDRDYEQYF. CDR3 bases: TGTGCCAGCAGCCGAGACAGGGACTACGAGCAGTACTTC.

V and J are TRBV10-3 and TRBJ1-1; D is perhaps TRBD1 (5 bases). CDR3 length: 13 amino acids. Germline V gene sequence: CDR1 ENHRY, CDR2 SYGVKD. The V and J ends lost 7 bases and 0 bases respectively, with 9 bases between them. The CDR3 loop reads CAIKTVMNTEAFF. CDR3 coding DNA: TGTGCCATCAAGACAGTGATGAACACTGAAGCTTTCTTT.

J is TRBJ2-1 and V is TRBV6-5, with D possibly being TRBD1 (6 bases). The CDR3 loop spans 13 amino acids. CDR1 is MNHEY and CDR2 is SVGAGI in the germline V gene. V lost 4 bases to trimming and J lost 10 bases, with 14 bases between them. This chain's CDR3 is CASSSTGLREQFF. The CDR3 bases are TGTGCCAGCAGTTCCACAGGGTTGAGAGAGCAGTTCTTC.

V and J are TRBV11-2 and TRBJ1-1; D remains ambiguous. The germline CDR1 and CDR2 sequences are SGHAT and FQNNGV. The CDR3 totals 13 residues. V lost 2 bases and J lost 11, with 15 bases in between. The CDR3 DNA sequence: TGTGCCAGCAGCTTAACTACGCGGCCCGAGGCTTTCTTT. This gives the protein CASSLTTRPEAFF.

This rearrangement joins TRBV9 to TRBJ1-4; no firm D call. V gave up 3 bases and J gave up 0 bases, with 9 bases separating them. The CDR3 is 15 residues long. Germline CDR1 and CDR2: SGDLS and YYNGEE. Here the CDR3 reads CASSAHTATNEKLFF. CDR3 in DNA: TGTGCCAGCAGCGCTCACACGGCAACTAATGAAAAACTGTTTTTT.

This rearrangement joins TRBV6-6 to TRBJ1-2; D unclear. The CDR3 has 14 residues. Germline assignment: CDR1 MNHNY and CDR2 SVGAGI (reference sequence). The V gene lost 4 bases and the J gene lost 8 bases, with 17 bases spanning the gap. The CDR3, as DNA: TGTGCCAGCAGTTTTGCGGGCCCGGGTTTGGGCTACACCTTC. Amino acids: CASSFAGPGLGYTF.

CDR3 nucleotides: TGTGCCATCAAATCGCTGGACTCAAGCACAGATACGCAGTATTTT. Translation gives CAIKSLDSSTDTQYF. The chain employs TRBV10-3 and TRBJ2-3, with D possibly TRBD2 on 5 matching bases. The CDR3 has 15 amino acids. V was pared by 7 bases and J by 0 bases, with 14 bases between. Germline CDR1 ENHRY, CDR2 SYGVKD.

CDR3 in DNA: TGTGCCGGCCGGGACAGGTCCACAGATACGCAGTATTTT. As protein: CAGRDRSTDTQYF. The chain uses TRBV18 and TRBJ2-3; 8 positions agree with TRBD1. Germline V gene sequence: CDR1 KGHSH, CDR2 LQKENI. With V trimmed by 11 bases and J by 2 bases, 6 bases remained unmatched. The CDR3 consists of 13 residues.